One and the same sample provided the 13 T cell receptor beta chains below, sequenced in a study of blood T cells in healthy people across ages. A sample-barcoded 5' primer and a J-beta primer mix were used in a second PCR of roughly 7 to 12 cycles. TCRdb analysed the 5' RACE reads with MiXCR anew, one entry per CDR3 protein. The profile shows about 680,000 distinct CDR3 sequences, 49% of them singletons. Sequencing was carried out using blood. These receptors were collected from a woman in her sixties or seventies in good health.

This clonotype was counted between two and nine times. The chain couples TRBV10-3 to TRBJ2-3, with 8 bases fitting TRBD2. CDR1 and CDR2 from the germline V gene are ENHRY and SYGVKD. The CDR3 runs 15 residues. The junction had 3 bases not matched to a gene; V was cut back by 2 bases and J by 2 bases. The CDR3 sequence: CAISEPTSATDTQYF. The DNA of the CDR3 is TGTGCCATCAGTGAGCCGACTAGCGCCACAGATACGCAGTATTTT.

This clonotype was observed many times. The CDR3 nucleotides read TGCAGTGCTAGGCCTAGGAGGGCGGGTGGAGATACGCAGTATTTT. Protein product: CSARPRRAGGDTQYF. The rearrangement joins TRBV20-1 to TRBJ2-3; possible D gene TRBD2, 6 bases. The CDR3 has 15 amino acids. The germline V gene has CDR1 DFQATT and CDR2 SNEGSKA (reference sequence). V was trimmed by 3 bases and J by 5 bases, leaving 18 bases between them.

The chain employs TRBV14 and TRBJ2-5; TRBD1 might be the D (5 bases). V lost 5 bases, J lost 3 bases, and 10 bases lay in between. The CDR3 is 13 residues long. Per germline, CDR1 SGHDN and CDR2 FVKESK. The CDR3 sequence is CASSRGFKETQYF. The CDR3 nucleotides are TGTGCCAGCAGCAGGGGTTTTAAAGAGACCCAGTACTTC.

A note on this clonotype: One junction end disagrees with the germline gene, perhaps due to a read error. The J gene is TRBJ1-5, the V gene TRBV19; D remains ambiguous. CDR3 length equals 14 residues. The germline V gene has CDR1 LNHDA and CDR2 SQIVND (reference sequence). The CDR3 reads CASSRPTANQPQHF. The CDR3 region has the DNA TGTGCCAGTAGTAGGCCTACCGCCAATCAACCCCAGCATTTT.

This CDR3 is CASSDTGGQDTQYF. Here the CDR3 DNA reads TGCGCCAGCAGCGATACAGGGGGGCAAGATACGCAGTATTTT. This sequence joins TRBV5-1 and TRBJ2-3; 8 bases map to TRBD1. Germline trimming cut 4 bases from V and 5 bases from J; bases unmatched to any gene: 6. Per germline, CDR1 SGHRS and CDR2 YFSETQ. CDR3 length: 14 amino acids.

As concerns this clonotype: The junction departs from germline at one end; a sequencing error may be responsible. V gene TRBV5-1 combines with J gene TRBJ2-1, with D maybe TRBD2 (6 bases). Germline values: CDR1 SGHRS, CDR2 YFSETQ. The CDR3 sequence is 16 residues long. The CDR3: CASSLGLARTYNEQFF. DNA of the CDR3: TGTGCCAGCAGCTTAGGTCTAGCGCGAACCTACAATGAGCAGTTCTTC.

This sequence joins TRBV20-1 and TRBJ2-7; D gene uncertain. The CDR3 is 15 amino acids. V was pared by 5 bases and J by 2 bases, with 19 bases between. Germline V gene lookup returns CDR1 DFQATT and CDR2 SNEGSKA (reference sequence). The CDR3 spells CSARESRSDTYEQYF. The CDR3 bases are TGCAGTGCTCGCGAATCGAGATCTGACACCTACGAGCAGTACTTC.

The CDR3 reads CASSFINYEQYF. CDR3 in DNA: TGTGCCAGCAGTTTCATTAACTACGAGCAGTACTTC. The chain is built from TRBV28 and TRBJ2-7; D is undetermined. The V gene lost 3 bases and the J gene lost 3 bases, with 6 bases spanning the gap. The CDR3 loop spans 12 amino acids. Germline CDR1 MDHEN, CDR2 SYDVKM.

The chain has TRBV9 and TRBJ1-2; D may be TRBD1 (5 bases). There are 16 residues in the CDR3. CDR1 is SGDLS, CDR2 YYNGEE, per germline. With 3 bases removed from V and 2 bases from J, the gap between germline ends came to 17 bases. The CDR3 nucleotides are TGTGCCAGCAGCGCACCCGAGCGGGGGAAGAACTATGGCTACACCTTC. Translation: CASSAPERGKNYGYTF.

This clonotype was counted at least ten times. This sequence joins TRBV5-1 and TRBJ2-1; TRBD2 is a possible D gene (5 bases). The germline V gene encodes CDR1 SGHRS and CDR2 YFSETQ. V was cut by 4 bases and J by 1 base, with 9 bases left in between. This CDR3 region has 14 residues. CDR3 bases: TGCGCCAGCAGCCCGGGGTGGTCCTACAATGAGCAGTTCTTC. It translates to CASSPGWSYNEQFF.

The CDR3: CAWSRLAGAPEQYF. CDR3 nucleotide sequence: TGTGCCTGGAGTAGACTAGCGGGAGCGCCCGAGCAGTACTTC. The chain couples TRBV30 to TRBJ2-5, with 12 bases fitting TRBD2. Near its end, the DNA agrees better with TRBJ2-7, so the J call may be wrong. The CDR3 totals 14 residues. CDR1 is GTSNPN, CDR2 SVGIG, per germline (reference sequence).

The V and J genes are TRBV9 and TRBJ2-1, with TRBD2 identical over 8 bases. This CDR3 is built from 17 residues. J gave up 0 bases and V 3 bases, and 8 bases lay outside the gene matches. Germline CDR1 and CDR2: SGDLS and YYNGEE. The CDR3 DNA reads TGTGCCAGCAGCGAGCGACCCGGGACTAGCTCCTACAATGAGCAGTTCTTC. This codes for CASSERPGTSSYNEQFF.

This clonotype was recorded at least ten times. This chain uses TRBV10-3 with TRBJ1-1; a weak D match, TRBD1 (5 bases). The CDR3 runs 14 residues. Looked up from germline, CDR1 is ENHRY and CDR2 is SYGVKD. The V gene lost 10 bases and the J gene lost 0 bases, with 15 bases spanning the gap. The CDR3 loop reads CATRVGGMNTEAFF. Here the CDR3 DNA reads TGTGCCACCCGAGTCGGGGGTATGAACACTGAAGCTTTCTTT.